These 23 T cell receptor beta chains were sequenced from one sample in a study of Graves' ophthalmopathy and Graves' hyperthyroidism. RNA transcripts provided the template for amplifying TCR beta CDR3 regions. Following a first-round RT-PCR that used HTBI primers, a second-round multiplex PCR was carried out. A single record per CDR3 protein comes from TCRdb applying MiXCR to the multiplex PCR reads. The sample includes approximately 460,000 distinct CDR3 sequences, around 15% of them seen just once. The sequenced material came from blood. These receptors all stem from a woman in her twenties or thirties with Graves' ophthalmopathy.

This clonotype was observed many times. The chain employs TRBV20-1 and TRBJ2-7; D might be TRBD2 (6 bases). Trimming shortened V by 4 bases and J by 6 bases, and 13 bases separated the two germline ends. The CDR3 runs 12 residues. In germline, CDR1 is DFQATT, CDR2 SNEGSKA (reference sequence). CDR3 coding DNA: TGCAGTGCTACTAGGAGGGCCGTCGAGCAGTACTTC. Translated: CSATRRAVEQYF.

This clonotype appeared many times. The chain joins TRBV7-8 to TRBJ2-7; D assignment may be TRBD1 or TRBD2 (6 bases each). Germline loops: CDR1 SGHVS, CDR2 FQNEAQ. This CDR3 has 15 amino acids. V was clipped by 2 bases and J by 4 bases, with 15 bases between them. In DNA form, the CDR3 reads TGTGCCAGCAGCTTAAGGGGGGAATCTGGGTACGAGCAGTACTTC. This gives the protein CASSLRGESGYEQYF.

This clonotype was observed many times. The V call is TRBV11-3, the J call TRBJ2-5; D is possibly TRBD1 (5 bases). CDR3 length: 16 amino acids. The V and J ends lost 1 base and 4 bases respectively, with 16 bases between them. Looked up from germline, CDR1 is SGHNT and CDR2 is YENEEA. CDR3 coding DNA: TGTGCCAGCAGCTTAGTTTGGTCTGGCAGGGCAGAGACCCAGTACTTC. It codes for CASSLVWSGRAETQYF.

This clonotype showed up many times. The rearrangement uses TRBV12-3 or TRBV12-4 and TRBJ1-1; D possibly corresponds to TRBD1 (6 bases). V lost 4 bases to trimming and J lost 1 base, with 10 bases between them. The CDR3 has 14 amino acids. DNA of the CDR3: TGTGCCAGCAGTTCAGACAGGCGGAACACTGAAGCTTTCTTT. Protein: CASSSDRRNTEAFF.

The rearrangement links TRBV6-1 to TRBJ1-5, with unresolved D. Germline CDR1 MNHNS, CDR2 SASEGT. V was trimmed by 6 bases and J by 2 bases, leaving 14 bases between them. The CDR3 length is 15 residues. This CDR3 reads CASSPGGSGNQPQHF. The CDR3 nucleotides read TGTGCCAGCAGCCCTGGAGGGTCGGGCAATCAGCCCCAGCATTTT.

The sample holds many counts of this clonotype. The chain couples TRBV19 to TRBJ2-7; D is perhaps TRBD1 or TRBD2 (5 bases each). The CDR3 loop spans 14 amino acids. Trimming took off 7 bases at V and 0 bases at J, with 13 bases between the two ends. Germline values: CDR1 LNHDA, CDR2 SQIVND (reference sequence). The CDR3 sequence is CASTRAGASYEQYF. As DNA, the CDR3 is TGTGCCAGTACGAGGGCTGGGGCCTCCTACGAGCAGTACTTC.

The chain joins TRBV27 to TRBJ1-5, with TRBD1 as a possible D gene (6 bases). Trimming removed 5 bases from V and 2 bases from J, with 16 bases in between. Germline loops: CDR1 MNHEY, CDR2 SMNVEV (reference sequence). The CDR3 sequence is 16 residues long. The CDR3, as DNA: TGTGCCAGCAGTAATTCGGGGGGCCCGGGCAATCAGCCCCAGCATTTT. Its protein is CASSNSGGPGNQPQHF.

This clonotype was seen more than once but under ten times. The rearrangement uses TRBV27 and TRBJ1-3; unclear D gene. Trimming stripped 8 bases from V and 0 bases from J, with 2 bases between. This CDR3 has 11 residues. Germline V lookup: CDR1 MNHEY, CDR2 SMNVEV (reference sequence). This CDR3 is CASGSGNTIYF. CDR3 nucleotide sequence: TGTGCCAGCGGCTCTGGAAACACCATATATTTT.

The rearrangement links TRBV5-1 to TRBJ2-7, with D perhaps TRBD2 (5 bases). V was shortened by 5 bases and J by 3 bases, with 18 bases between the two germline ends. Germline V CDR1 and CDR2: SGHRS, YFSETQ. The CDR3 length is 15 residues. CDR3 in DNA: TGCGCCAGCAGTTCCTTCGGACTTTGGTTCTACGAGCAGTACTTC. Residues: CASSSFGLWFYEQYF.

This clonotype was observed many times. The chain carries TRBV12-3 or TRBV12-4 and TRBJ2-7; 7 bases are a match to TRBD2. CDR3 length: 13 residues. V lost 7 bases, J lost 6 bases, and 9 bases stayed unmatched. CDR3 in amino acids: CASTDIPGGEQYF. The CDR3 DNA reads as TGTGCCAGCACCGATATCCCGGGGGGCGAGCAGTACTTC.

V and J are TRBV6-1 and TRBJ2-7; D may be TRBD1 (5 bases). Germline values: CDR1 MNHNS, CDR2 SASEGT. The CDR3 totals 14 residues. The V end lost 8 bases, the J end lost 4 bases, and 18 bases lay between the germline ends. CDR3: CASSARASKYEQYF. CDR3 nucleotide sequence: TGTGCCAGCTCGGCCAGGGCCTCCAAATACGAGCAGTACTTC.

Ten or more counts support this clonotype. CDR3 sequence reads: CASYELGEQYF. The CDR3 coding sequence is TGTGCCAGCTATGAACTTGGGGAGCAGTACTTC. The V call is TRBV18, the J call TRBJ2-7; no clear D gene. Trimming took 7 bases from V and 7 from J, leaving 11 bases between them. The CDR3 is made up of 11 amino acids. Germline CDR1 reads KGHSH; CDR2 reads LQKENI.

This clonotype was counted at least ten times. J is TRBJ2-7 and V is TRBV20-1, with D perhaps matching TRBD1 (6 bases). The CDR3 is 16 residues long. Looked up from germline, CDR1 is DFQATT and CDR2 is SNEGSKA (reference sequence). Trimming removed 3 bases from V and 0 bases from J, with 18 bases in between. The CDR3 region has the DNA TGCAGTGCTAGCGGGCGAGACAGGTGGATCTCCTACGAGCAGTACTTC. Translating it yields CSASGRDRWISYEQYF.

This clonotype was counted at least ten times. This chain links TRBV20-1 with TRBJ2-7; 11 bases are a match to TRBD2. Germline CDR1 DFQATT, CDR2 SNEGSKA (reference sequence). V gave up 0 bases and J gave up 8 bases; unmatched junction bases: 9. The CDR3 sequence is 15 residues long. The CDR3 DNA follows: TGCAGTGCTAGAGATCAGGTAGCGGGAGGGTTAAAGCAGTACTTC. Encoded protein: CSARDQVAGGLKQYF.

This clonotype showed up just a few times. The chain has TRBV6-1 and TRBJ2-2; 8 bases match TRBD1. The germline V gene encodes CDR1 MNHNS and CDR2 SASEGT. Trimming took 6 bases from V and 6 from J; bases not matched to a gene: 9. CDR3 length: 15 residues. CDR3 loop: CASRIDRGNAGELFF. CDR3 DNA sequence: TGTGCCAGCAGGATAGACAGGGGTAACGCCGGGGAGCTGTTTTTT.

The chain's CDR3 is CAIIHRGLSYEQYF. CDR3 in DNA: TGTGCCATCATTCACAGGGGGCTTTCTTACGAGCAGTACTTC. This sequence joins TRBV6-1 and TRBJ2-7, with 9 nucleotides matching TRBD1. This CDR3 contains 14 residues. With V trimmed by 10 bases and J by 4 bases, 11 bases remained unmatched. Germline V CDR1 and CDR2: MNHNS, SASEGT.

The CDR3 DNA is TGCGCCAGCAGCCCCCGATGGGGGGGCTCTAGCAATCAGCCCCAGCATTTT. Translating gives CASSPRWGGSSNQPQHF. The genes are TRBV4-1 and TRBJ1-5, with a possible D match to TRBD1 (6 bases). Trimming cost V 4 bases and J 0 bases, with 16 bases left between them. Germline CDR1 is MGHRA and CDR2 is YSYEKL. CDR3 length: 17 residues.

Ten or more counts support this clonotype. The chain is built from TRBV6-5 and TRBJ2-7; possible D gene TRBD1, 6 bases. The CDR3 has 13 residues. V lost 2 bases to trimming and J lost 2 bases, with 7 bases between them. The germline V gene encodes CDR1 MNHEY and CDR2 SVGAGI. CDR3 sequence: CASSYGQTYEQYF. The CDR3 DNA is TGTGCCAGCAGTTACGGACAGACCTACGAGCAGTACTTC.

This clonotype appeared many times. The CDR3 nucleotides are TGTGCCAGTAGTATAAATCCGGGACAGGGGCGCGGGGAGCTGTTTTTT. Encoded protein: CASSINPGQGRGELFF. This chain connects TRBV19 to TRBJ2-2; 10 bases align to TRBD1. Trimming at V came to 2 bases and at J to 7 bases, leaving 7 bases not matched to a gene. CDR1 is LNHDA and CDR2 is SQIVND in the germline V gene (reference sequence). The CDR3 loop spans 16 amino acids. The full variable domain, with the rest looked up from reference TRBV19 and TRBJ2-2, is DGGITQSPKYLFRKEGQNVTLSCEQNLNHDAMYWYRQDPGQGLRLIYYSQIVNDFQKGDIAEGYSVSREKKESFPLTVTSAQKNPTAFYLCASSINPGQGRGELFFGEGSRLTVL.

The J gene is TRBJ1-2, the V gene TRBV6-1, with 8 bases lining up with TRBD1. V trimming: 2 bases; J trimming: 3 bases; junction bases outside the gene matches: 5. The CDR3 spans 15 residues. Germline assignment: CDR1 MNHNS and CDR2 SASEGT. The CDR3 here is CASSEQGARDYGYTF. The CDR3 DNA is TGTGCCAGCAGTGAACAGGGGGCCAGGGACTATGGCTACACCTTC.

This clonotype was counted at least ten times. The chain employs TRBV6-2 or TRBV6-3 and TRBJ2-5; tentative D call: TRBD1 (6 bases). The CDR3 consists of 13 residues. CDR1 is MNHEY and CDR2 is SVGEGT in the germline V gene. Deletions cut 7 bases from V and 5 bases from J, with 14 bases between. In DNA, the CDR3 is TGTGCCAGCACCGAAACAGGGCGGGAGACCCAGTACTTC. It is translated as CASTETGRETQYF.

This clonotype was seen at least ten times. This chain joins TRBV12-3 or TRBV12-4 and TRBJ1-2; D is undetermined. The CDR3 is 13 residues long. V dropped 5 bases and J dropped 6 bases, with 13 bases sitting between them. The CDR3 loop reads CASSPRGVNGYTF. CDR3 nucleotide sequence: TGTGCCAGCAGTCCTCGGGGAGTCAATGGCTACACCTTC.

This clonotype was seen repeatedly, ten times or more. This sequence joins TRBV20-1 and TRBJ2-7; no definite D call. The germline V gene encodes CDR1 DFQATT and CDR2 SNEGSKA (reference sequence). The CDR3 spans 13 residues. With 3 bases removed from V and 1 base from J, the gap between germline ends came to 10 bases. The CDR3, as DNA: TGCAGTGCTAGGTATTGGGGTTCCTACGAGCAGTACTTC. It encodes CSARYWGSYEQYF.